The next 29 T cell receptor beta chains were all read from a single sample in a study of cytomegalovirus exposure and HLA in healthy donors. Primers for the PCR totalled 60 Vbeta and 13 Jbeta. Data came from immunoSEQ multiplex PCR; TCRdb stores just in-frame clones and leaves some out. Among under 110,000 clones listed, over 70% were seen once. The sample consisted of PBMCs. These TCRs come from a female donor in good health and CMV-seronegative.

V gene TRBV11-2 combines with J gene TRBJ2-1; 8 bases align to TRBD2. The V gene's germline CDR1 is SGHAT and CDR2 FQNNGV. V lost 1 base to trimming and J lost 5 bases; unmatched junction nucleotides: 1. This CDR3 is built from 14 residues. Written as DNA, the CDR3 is TGTGCCAGCAGCTTAGCGGGAGGGAACAATGAGCAGTTCTTC. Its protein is CASSLAGGNNEQFF.

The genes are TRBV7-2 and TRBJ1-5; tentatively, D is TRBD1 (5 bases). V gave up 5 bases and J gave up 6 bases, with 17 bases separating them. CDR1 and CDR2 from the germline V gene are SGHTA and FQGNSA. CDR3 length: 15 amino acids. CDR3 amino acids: CASSPRSGLGQPQHF. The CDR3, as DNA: TGTGCCAGCAGCCCCCGTTCAGGGCTAGGTCAGCCCCAGCATTTT. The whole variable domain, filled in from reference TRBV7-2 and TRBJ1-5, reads GAGVSQSPSNKVTEKGKDVELRCDPISGHTALYWYRQSLGQGLEFLIYFQGNSAPDKSGLPSDRFSAERTGGSVSTLTIQRTQQEDSAVYLCASSPRSGLGQPQHFGDGTRLSIL.

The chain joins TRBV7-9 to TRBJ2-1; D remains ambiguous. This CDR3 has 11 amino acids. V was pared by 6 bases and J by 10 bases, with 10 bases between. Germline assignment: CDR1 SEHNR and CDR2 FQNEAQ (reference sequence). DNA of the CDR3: TGTGCCAGCAGAACTGCCGGGGAGCAGTTCTTC. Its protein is CASRTAGEQFF.

The CDR3 here is CATSRGSTQGYEQYF. The CDR3 DNA reads TGTGCCACCAGCAGAGGAAGTACGCAGGGGTACGAGCAGTACTTC. V is TRBV15 and J is TRBJ2-7, with TRBD1 as a possible D gene (6 bases). In germline, CDR1 is LNHNV, CDR2 YYDKDF (reference sequence). The CDR3 sequence is 15 residues long. The V end was cut by 1 base, the J end by 4 bases, with 14 bases between.

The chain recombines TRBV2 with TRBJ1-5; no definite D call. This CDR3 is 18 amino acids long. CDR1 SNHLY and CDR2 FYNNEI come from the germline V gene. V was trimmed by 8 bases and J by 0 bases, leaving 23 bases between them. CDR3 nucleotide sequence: TGTGCCAGCTCGTCCTTAGGCAGGCGCTCGACTAGCAATCAGCCCCAGCATTTT. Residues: CASSSLGRRSTSNQPQHF.

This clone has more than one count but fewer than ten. CDR3: CASSLHRVGEQYF. CDR3 in DNA: TGTGCCAGCAGCTTACACAGGGTCGGCGAGCAGTACTTC. The chain couples TRBV5-5 to TRBJ2-7; TRBD1 is a possible D gene (6 bases). There are 13 residues in the CDR3. Germline V CDR1 and CDR2: SGHKS, YYEKEE (reference sequence). Trimming took off 2 bases at V and 6 bases at J, with 12 bases between the two ends.

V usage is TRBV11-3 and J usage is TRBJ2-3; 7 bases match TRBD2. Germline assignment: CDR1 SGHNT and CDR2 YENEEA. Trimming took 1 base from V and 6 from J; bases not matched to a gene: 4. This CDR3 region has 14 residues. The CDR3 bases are TGTGCCAGCAGCTTAGGCGGGAGTTGGGATACGCAGTATTTT. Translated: CASSLGGSWDTQYF. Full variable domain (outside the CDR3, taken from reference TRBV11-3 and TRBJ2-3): EAGVVQSPRYKIIEKKQPVAFWCNPISGHNTLYWYLQNLGQGPELLIRYENEEAVDDSQLPKDRFSAERLKGVDSTLKIQPAELGDSAVYLCASSLGGSWDTQYFGPGTRLTVL.

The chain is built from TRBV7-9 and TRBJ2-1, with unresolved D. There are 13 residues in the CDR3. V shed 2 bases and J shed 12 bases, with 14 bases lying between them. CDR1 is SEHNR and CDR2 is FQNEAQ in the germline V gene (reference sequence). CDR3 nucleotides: TGTGCCAGCAGCTTATTGGAACAGAAAAGGCAGTTCTTC. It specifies CASSLLEQKRQFF.

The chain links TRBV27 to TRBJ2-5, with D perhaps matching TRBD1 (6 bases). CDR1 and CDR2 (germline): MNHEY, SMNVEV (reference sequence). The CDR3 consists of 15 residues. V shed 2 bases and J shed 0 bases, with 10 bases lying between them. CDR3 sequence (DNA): TGTGCCAGCAGTTTACGCAGGGGATACCAAGAGACCCAGTACTTC. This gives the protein CASSLRRGYQETQYF.

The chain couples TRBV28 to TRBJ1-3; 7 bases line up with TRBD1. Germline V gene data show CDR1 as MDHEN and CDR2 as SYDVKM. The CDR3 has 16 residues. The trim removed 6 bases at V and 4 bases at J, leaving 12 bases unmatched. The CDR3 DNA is TGTGCCAGCAGCATGGCCAGGGGGTTAGGAGGAAACACCATATATTTT. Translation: CASSMARGLGGNTIYF.

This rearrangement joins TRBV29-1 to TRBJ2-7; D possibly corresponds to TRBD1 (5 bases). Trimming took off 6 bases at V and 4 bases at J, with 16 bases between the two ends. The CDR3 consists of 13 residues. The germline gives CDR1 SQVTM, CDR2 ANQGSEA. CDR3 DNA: TGCAGCGTAAATGCAGGGTCTAAATACGAGCAGTACTTC. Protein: CSVNAGSKYEQYF.

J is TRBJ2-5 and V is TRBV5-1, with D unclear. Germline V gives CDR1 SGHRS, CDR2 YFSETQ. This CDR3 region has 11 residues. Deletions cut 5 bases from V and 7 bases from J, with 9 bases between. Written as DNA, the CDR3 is TGCGCCAGCAGTCTTCCGGGGACCCAGTACTTC. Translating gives CASSLPGTQYF.

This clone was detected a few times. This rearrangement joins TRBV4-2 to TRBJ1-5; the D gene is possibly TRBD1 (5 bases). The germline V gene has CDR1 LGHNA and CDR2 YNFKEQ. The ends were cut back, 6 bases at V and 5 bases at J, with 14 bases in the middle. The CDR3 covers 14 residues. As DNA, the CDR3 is TGTGCCAGCAGTCGTAGGACACTTGATCAGCCCCAGCATTTT. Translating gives CASSRRTLDQPQHF.

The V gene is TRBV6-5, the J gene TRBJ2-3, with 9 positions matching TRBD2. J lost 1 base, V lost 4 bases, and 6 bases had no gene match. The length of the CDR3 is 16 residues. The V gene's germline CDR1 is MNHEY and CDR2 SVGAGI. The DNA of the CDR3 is TGTGCCAGCAGTTCAGAGCGGGAGGAGGGCACAGATACGCAGTATTTT. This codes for CASSSEREEGTDTQYF.

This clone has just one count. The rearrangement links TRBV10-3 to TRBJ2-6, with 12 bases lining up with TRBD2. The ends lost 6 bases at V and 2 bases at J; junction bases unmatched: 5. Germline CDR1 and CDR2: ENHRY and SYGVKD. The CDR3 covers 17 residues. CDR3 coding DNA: TGTGCCATCAGGGGGTGGACTAGCGGGACTGGGGCCAACGTCCTGACTTTC. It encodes CAIRGWTSGTGANVLTF.

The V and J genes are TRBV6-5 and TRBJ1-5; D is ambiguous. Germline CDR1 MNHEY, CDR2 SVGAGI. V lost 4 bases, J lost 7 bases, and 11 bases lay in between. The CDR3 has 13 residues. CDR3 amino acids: CASSSTAAQPQHF. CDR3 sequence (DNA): TGTGCCAGCAGTTCCACGGCGGCGCAGCCCCAGCATTTT.

The CDR3 nucleotides read TGCAGCGTTGGACAGGGGGCTGAAAAACTGTTTTTT. Protein product: CSVGQGAEKLFF. The chain is built from TRBV29-1 and TRBJ1-4; TRBD1 agrees at 10 bases. CDR1 SQVTM and CDR2 ANQGSEA come from the germline V gene. The CDR3 is 12 amino acids. Germline trimming cut 4 bases from V and 7 bases from J; bases unmatched to any gene: 0.

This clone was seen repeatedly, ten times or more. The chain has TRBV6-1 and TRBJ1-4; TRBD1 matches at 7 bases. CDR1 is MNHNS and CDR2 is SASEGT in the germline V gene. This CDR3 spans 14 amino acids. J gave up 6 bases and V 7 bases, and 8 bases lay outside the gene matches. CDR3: CASTRLRGDEKLFF. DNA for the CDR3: TGTGCCAGCACCAGACTCAGGGGGGATGAAAAACTGTTTTTT.

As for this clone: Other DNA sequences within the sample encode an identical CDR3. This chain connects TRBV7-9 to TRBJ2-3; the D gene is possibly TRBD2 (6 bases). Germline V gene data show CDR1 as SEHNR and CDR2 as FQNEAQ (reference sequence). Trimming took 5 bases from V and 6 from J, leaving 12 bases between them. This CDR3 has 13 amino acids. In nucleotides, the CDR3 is TGTGCCAGCAGCCTGGGGGGAGCTGATACGCAGTATTTT. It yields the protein CASSLGGADTQYF.

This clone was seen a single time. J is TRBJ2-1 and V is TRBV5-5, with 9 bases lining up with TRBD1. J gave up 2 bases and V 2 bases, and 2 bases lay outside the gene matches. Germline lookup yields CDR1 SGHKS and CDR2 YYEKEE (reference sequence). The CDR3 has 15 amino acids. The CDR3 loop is CASSLTGGPYNEQFF. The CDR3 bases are TGTGCCAGCAGCTTAACAGGGGGCCCCTACAATGAGCAGTTCTTC.

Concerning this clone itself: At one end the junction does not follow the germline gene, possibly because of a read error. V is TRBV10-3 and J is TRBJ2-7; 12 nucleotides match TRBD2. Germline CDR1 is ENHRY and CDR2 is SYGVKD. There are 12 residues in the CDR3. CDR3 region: CAISDASGRARF. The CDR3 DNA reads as TGTGCCATCAGTGATGCTAGCGGGAGGGCCCGGTTC.

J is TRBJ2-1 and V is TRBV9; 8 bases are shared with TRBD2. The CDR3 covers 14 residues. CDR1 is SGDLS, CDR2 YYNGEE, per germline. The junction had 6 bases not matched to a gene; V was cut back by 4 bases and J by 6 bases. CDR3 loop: CASSPSGSFNEQFF. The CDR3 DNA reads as TGTGCCAGCAGCCCAAGCGGGAGTTTCAATGAGCAGTTCTTC.

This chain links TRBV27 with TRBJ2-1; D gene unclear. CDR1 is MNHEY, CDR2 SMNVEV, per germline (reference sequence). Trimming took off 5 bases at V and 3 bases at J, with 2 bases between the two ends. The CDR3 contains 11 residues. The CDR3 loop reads CASSRYNEQFF. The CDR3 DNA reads TGTGCCAGCAGTCGCTACAATGAGCAGTTCTTC.

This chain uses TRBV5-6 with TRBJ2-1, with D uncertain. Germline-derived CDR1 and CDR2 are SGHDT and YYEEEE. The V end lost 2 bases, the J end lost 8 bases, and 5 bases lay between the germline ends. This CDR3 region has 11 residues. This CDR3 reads CASSLSDEQFF. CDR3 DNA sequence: TGTGCCAGCAGCTTATCAGATGAGCAGTTCTTC.

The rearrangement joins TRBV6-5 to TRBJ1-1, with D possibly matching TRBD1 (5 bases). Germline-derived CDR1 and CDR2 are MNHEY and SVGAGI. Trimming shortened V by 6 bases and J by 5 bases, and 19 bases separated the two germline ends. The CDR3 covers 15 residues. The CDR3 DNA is TGTGCCAGCAGGCGCGACAGCATCCGATTGACTGAAGCTTTCTTT. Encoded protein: CASRRDSIRLTEAFF.

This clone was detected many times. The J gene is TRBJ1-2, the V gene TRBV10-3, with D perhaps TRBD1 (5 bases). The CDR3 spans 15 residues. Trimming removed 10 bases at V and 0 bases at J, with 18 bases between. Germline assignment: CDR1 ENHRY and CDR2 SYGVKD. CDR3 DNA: TGTGCCACCTTTAGGGGAGGGGAGTCTAACTATGGCTACACCTTC. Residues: CATFRGGESNYGYTF.

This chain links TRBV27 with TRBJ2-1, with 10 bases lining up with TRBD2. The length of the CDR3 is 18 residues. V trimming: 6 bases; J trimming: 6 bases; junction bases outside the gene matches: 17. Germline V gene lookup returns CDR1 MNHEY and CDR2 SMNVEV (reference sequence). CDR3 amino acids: CASSPTPFSGRVPNEQFF. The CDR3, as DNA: TGTGCCAGCAGCCCTACTCCTTTCAGCGGGAGGGTCCCCAATGAGCAGTTCTTC.

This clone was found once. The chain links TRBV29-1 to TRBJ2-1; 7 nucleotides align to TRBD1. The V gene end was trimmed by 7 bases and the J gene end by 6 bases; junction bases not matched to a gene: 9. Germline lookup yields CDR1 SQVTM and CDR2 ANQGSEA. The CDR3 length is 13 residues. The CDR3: CSATGFLRNEQFF. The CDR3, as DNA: TGCAGCGCGACAGGGTTTCTTCGCAATGAGCAGTTCTTC.

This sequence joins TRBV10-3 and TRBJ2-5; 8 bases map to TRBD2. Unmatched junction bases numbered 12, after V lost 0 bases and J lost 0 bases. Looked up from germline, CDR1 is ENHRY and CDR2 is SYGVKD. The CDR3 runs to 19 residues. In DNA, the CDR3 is TGTGCCATCAGTGAGTCGACGGGGGGGATGGCGCGGCACCAAGAGACCCAGTACTTC. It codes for CAISESTGGMARHQETQYF.